These T cell receptor beta chains were read from a single sample in a study of radiation and T cells in renal cell carcinoma. Measured with immunoSEQ multiplex PCR; TCRdb has only the in-frame clones, and not every one. Of around 17,000 clones listed, 55% to 75% were seen once; the top ten hold approximately 10%. The specimen was tumor tissue, collected from a patient whose treatment was nephrectomy without radiotherapy. The receptors originated from a middle-aged man with renal cell carcinoma. CDR3s include the opening cysteine and the closing phenylalanine or tryptophan. Each record gives: V gene, J gene, clone size, D gene, CDR3 DNA, CDR3 protein. D genes are given only for firm matches. Clone size, where shown, is once, few, many, or a class for clones that have expanded.

V: TRBV14
J: TRBJ2-6
size: medium-sized
D: TRBD2
DNA: TGTGCCAGCAGCCACGGGGGGTACTCTGGGGCCAACGTCCTGACTTTC
CDR3: CASSHGGYSGANVLTF

V: TRBV5-1
J: TRBJ2-3
size: -
D: -
DNA: TGCGCCAGCAGCTTGGCCGGCTACTTCACAGATACGCAGTATTTT
CDR3: CASSLAGYFTDTQYF

V: TRBV5-1
J: TRBJ2-2
size: -
D: -
DNA: TGCGCCAGCAGCCGGGGACGGCCCAACACCGGGGAGCTGTTTTTT
CDR3: CASSRGRPNTGELFF

V: TRBV18
J: TRBJ1-1
size: -
D: TRBD1
DNA: TGTGCCAGCTCACCACTCCCCGGACAGGGAGGGACTGAAGCTTTCTTT
CDR3: CASSPLPGQGGTEAFF

V: TRBV9
J: TRBJ1-2
size: -
D: -
DNA: TGTGCCAGCACCCGACAGGTTAATAACTATGGCTACACCTTC
CDR3: CASTRQVNNYGYTF

V: TRBV11-1
J: TRBJ2-7
size: -
D: -
DNA: TGTGCCAGCAGCTTAATCGCATCCAGCTCCTACGAGCAGTACTTC
CDR3: CASSLIASSSYEQYF

V: TRBV5-1
J: TRBJ2-5
size: -
D: -
DNA: TGCGCCAGCAGCCCTGGACGGAATACTCAAGAGACCCAGTACTTC
CDR3: CASSPGRNTQETQYF

V: TRBV5-4
J: TRBJ1-1
size: -
D: -
DNA: TGTGCCAGCAGCAACCGGGACCTCATGAACACTGAAGCTTTCTTT
CDR3: CASSNRDLMNTEAFF

V: TRBV25-1
J: TRBJ1-4
size: once
D: TRBD1
DNA: TGTGCCAGCCGCGACAGGGGGGCAAGGGAAAAACTGTTTTTT
CDR3: CASRDRGAREKLFF

V: TRBV9
J: TRBJ1-3
size: -
D: -
DNA: TGTGCCAGCAGCGTAGATACAGGGCTTAGAAACACCATATATTTT
CDR3: CASSVDTGLRNTIYF

V: TRBV5-1
J: TRBJ1-1
size: -
D: -
DNA: TGCGCCAGCAGCTTGGGACCGAACACTGAAGCTTTCTTT
CDR3: CASSLGPNTEAFF

V: TRBV6-1
J: TRBJ1-1
size: -
D: -
DNA: TGTGCCAGCAGTGTGGGGGGGACTGAAGCTTTCTTT
CDR3: CASSVGGTEAFF